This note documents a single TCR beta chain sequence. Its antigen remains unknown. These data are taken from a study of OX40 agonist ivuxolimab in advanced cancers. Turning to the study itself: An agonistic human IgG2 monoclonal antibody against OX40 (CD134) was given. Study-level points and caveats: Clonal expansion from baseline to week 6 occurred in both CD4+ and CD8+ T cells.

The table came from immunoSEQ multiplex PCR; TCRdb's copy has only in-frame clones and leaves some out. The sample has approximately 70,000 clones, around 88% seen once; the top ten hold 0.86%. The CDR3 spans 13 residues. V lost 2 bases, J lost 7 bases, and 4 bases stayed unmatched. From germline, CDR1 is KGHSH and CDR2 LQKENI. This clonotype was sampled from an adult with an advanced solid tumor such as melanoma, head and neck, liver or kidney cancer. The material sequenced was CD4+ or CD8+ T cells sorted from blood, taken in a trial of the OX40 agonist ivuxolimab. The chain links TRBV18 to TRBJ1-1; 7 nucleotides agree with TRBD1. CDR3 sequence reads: CASSPGTEFEAFF. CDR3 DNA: TGTGCCAGCTCACCAGGGACAGAATTTGAAGCTTTCTTT.